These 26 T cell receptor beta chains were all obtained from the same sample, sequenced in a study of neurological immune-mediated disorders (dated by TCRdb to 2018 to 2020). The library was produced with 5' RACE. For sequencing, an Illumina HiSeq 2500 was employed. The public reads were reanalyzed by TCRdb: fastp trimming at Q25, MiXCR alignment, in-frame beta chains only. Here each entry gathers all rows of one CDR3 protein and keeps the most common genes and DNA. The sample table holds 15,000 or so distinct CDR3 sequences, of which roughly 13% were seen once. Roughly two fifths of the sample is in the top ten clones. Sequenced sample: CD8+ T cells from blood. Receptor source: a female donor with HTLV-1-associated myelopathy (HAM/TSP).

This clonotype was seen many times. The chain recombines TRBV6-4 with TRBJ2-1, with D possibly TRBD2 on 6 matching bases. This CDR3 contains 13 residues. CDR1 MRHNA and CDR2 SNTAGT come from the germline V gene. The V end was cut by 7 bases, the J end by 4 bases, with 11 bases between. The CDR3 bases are TGTGCCAGCAAAAGGGACTCTTACAATGAGCAGTTCTTC. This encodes CASKRDSYNEQFF.

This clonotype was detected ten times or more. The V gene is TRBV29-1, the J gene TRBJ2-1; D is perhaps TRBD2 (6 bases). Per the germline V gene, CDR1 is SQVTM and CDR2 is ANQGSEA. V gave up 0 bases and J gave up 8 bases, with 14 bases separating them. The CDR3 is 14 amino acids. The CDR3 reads CSVEDTTSMDEQFF. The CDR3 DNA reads TGCAGCGTTGAAGATACGACTAGTATGGATGAGCAGTTCTTC.

CDR3 region: CASSPASGGLNEQFF. CDR3 nucleotide sequence: TGTGCCAGCAGTCCGGCGAGCGGGGGCTTGAATGAGCAGTTCTTC. This chain uses TRBV9 with TRBJ2-1, with 8 bases fitting TRBD2. From germline, CDR1 is SGDLS and CDR2 YYNGEE. V lost 5 bases, J lost 7 bases, and 11 bases stayed unmatched. The CDR3 consists of 15 residues.

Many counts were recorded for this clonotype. The DNA for the CDR3 is TGCGCCAGCAGTGATGGGACGGGAGAGACCCAGTACTTC. It specifies CASSDGTGETQYF. The chain recombines TRBV10-2 with TRBJ2-5; D could derive from TRBD1 or TRBD2 (5 bases each). Germline values: CDR1 WSHSY, CDR2 SAAADI. CDR3 length: 13 residues. V was trimmed by 3 bases and J by 4 bases, leaving 9 bases between them.

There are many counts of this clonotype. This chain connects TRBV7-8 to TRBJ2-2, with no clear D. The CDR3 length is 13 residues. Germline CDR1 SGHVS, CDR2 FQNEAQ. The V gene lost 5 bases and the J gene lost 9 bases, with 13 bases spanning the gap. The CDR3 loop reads CASSAVGVRELFF. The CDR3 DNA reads TGTGCCAGCAGCGCGGTGGGTGTGAGGGAGCTGTTTTTT. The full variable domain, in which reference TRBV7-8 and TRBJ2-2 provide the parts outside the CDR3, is GAGVSQSPRYKVAKRGQDVALRCDPISGHVSLFWYQQALGQGPEFLTYFQNEAQLDKSGLPSDRFFAERPEGSVSTLKIQRTQQEDSAVYLCASSAVGVRELFFGEGSRLTVL.

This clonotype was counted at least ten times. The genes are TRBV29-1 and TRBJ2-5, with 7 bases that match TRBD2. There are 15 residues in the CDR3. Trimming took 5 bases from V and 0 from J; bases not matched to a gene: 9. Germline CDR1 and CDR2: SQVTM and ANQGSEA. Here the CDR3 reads CSVRASGAYQETQYF. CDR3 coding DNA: TGCAGCGTTCGGGCTAGCGGAGCCTACCAAGAGACCCAGTACTTC.

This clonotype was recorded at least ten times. This CDR3 is CASSQDRGGAYEQYF. CDR3 in DNA: TGCGCCAGCAGCCAAGACAGGGGAGGTGCCTACGAGCAGTACTTC. V and J are TRBV4-3 and TRBJ2-7; D possibly matches TRBD1 or TRBD2 (6 bases each). This CDR3 is 15 amino acids long. The ends were cut back, 0 bases at V and 2 bases at J, with 11 bases in the middle. CDR1 is LGHNA, CDR2 YSLEER, per germline.

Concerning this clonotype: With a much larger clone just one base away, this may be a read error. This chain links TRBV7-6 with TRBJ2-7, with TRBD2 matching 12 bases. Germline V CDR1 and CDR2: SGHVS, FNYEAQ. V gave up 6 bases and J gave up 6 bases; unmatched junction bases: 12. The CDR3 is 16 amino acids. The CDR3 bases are TGTGCCAGCAGAGGGGTACTAGCGGGAGGTCGGTCCGAGCAGTACTTC. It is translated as CASRGVLAGGRSEQYF.

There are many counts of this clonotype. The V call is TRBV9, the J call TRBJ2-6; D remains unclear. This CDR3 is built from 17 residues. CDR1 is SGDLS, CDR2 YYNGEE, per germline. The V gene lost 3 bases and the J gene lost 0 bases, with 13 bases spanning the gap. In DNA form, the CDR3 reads TGTGCCAGCAGCGGTCACCGGGTAGACTCTGGGGCCAACGTCCTGACTTTC. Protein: CASSGHRVDSGANVLTF.

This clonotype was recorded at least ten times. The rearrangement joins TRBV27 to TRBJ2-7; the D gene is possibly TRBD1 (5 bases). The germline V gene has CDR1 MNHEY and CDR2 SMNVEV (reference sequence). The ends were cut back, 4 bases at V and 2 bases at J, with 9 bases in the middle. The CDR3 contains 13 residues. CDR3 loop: CASSSRQPYEQYF. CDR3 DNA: TGTGCCAGCAGTTCGAGACAGCCCTACGAGCAGTACTTC.

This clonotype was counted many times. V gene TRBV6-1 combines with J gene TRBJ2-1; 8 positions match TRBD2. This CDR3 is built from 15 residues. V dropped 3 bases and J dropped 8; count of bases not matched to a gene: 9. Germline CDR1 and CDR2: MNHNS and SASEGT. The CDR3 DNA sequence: TGTGCCAGCAGTGAGAGTAGCGGGACAACCGATGAGCAGTTCTTC. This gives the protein CASSESSGTTDEQFF.

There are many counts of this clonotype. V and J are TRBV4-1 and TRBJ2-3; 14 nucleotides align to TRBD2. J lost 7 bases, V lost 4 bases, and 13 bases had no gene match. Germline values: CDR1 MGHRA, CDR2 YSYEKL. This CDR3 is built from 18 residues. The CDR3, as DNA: TGCGCCAGCAGCCCTTCCCCCGAGACTAGCGGGGGGGAATATACGCAGTATTTT. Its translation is CASSPSPETSGGEYTQYF.

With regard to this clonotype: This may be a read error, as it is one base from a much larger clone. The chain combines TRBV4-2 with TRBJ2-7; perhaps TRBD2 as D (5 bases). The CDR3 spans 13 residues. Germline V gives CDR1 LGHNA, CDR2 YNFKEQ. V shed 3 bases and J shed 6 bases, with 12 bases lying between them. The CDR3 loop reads CASSHHLSGEQYF. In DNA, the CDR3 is TGTGCCAGCAGCCACCACCTCAGCGGCGAGCAGTACTTC.

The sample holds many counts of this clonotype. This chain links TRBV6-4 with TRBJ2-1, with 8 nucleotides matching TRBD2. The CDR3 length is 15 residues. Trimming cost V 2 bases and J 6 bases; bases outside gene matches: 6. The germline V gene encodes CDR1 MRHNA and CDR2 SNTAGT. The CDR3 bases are TGTGCCAGCAGTGACAATCGGGAGGGAGTCAATGAGCAGTTCTTC. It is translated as CASSDNREGVNEQFF.

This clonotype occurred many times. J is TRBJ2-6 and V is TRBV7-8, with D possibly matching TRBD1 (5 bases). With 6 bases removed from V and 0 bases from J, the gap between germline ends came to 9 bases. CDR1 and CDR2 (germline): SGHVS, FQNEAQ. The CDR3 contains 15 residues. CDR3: CASSTGISGANVLTF. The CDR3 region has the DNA TGTGCCAGCAGTACAGGCATCTCTGGGGCCAACGTCCTGACTTTC.

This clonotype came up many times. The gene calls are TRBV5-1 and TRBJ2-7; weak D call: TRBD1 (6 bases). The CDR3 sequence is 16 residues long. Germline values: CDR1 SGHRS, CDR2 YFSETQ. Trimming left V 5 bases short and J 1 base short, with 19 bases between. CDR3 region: CASRPPDRTESYEQYF. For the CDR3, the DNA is TGCGCCAGCAGACCGCCCGACAGGACGGAATCCTACGAGCAGTACTTC. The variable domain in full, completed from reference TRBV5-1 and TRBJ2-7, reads KAGVTQTPRYLIKTRGQQVTLSCSPISGHRSVSWYQQTPGQGLQFLFEYFSETQRNKGNFPGRFSGRQFSNSRSEMNVSTLELGDSALYLCASRPPDRTESYEQYFGPGTRLTVT.

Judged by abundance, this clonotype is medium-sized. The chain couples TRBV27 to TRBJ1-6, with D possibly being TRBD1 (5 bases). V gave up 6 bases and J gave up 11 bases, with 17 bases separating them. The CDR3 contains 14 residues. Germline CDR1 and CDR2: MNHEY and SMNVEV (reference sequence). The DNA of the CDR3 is TGTGCCAGCAGAACCCCAGGGATCCTTGCACCCCTCCACTTT. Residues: CASRTPGILAPLHF.

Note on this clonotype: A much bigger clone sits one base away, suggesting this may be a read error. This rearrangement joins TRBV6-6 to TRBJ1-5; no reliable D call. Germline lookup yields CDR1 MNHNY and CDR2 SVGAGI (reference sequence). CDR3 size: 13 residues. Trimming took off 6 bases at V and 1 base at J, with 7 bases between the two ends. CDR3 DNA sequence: TGTGCCAGCAGGAGAAGCAGCAATCAGCCCCAGCATTTT. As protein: CASRRSSNQPQHF.

The CDR3 loop reads CASSPTIDRGSGNTIYF. The DNA of the CDR3 is TGTGCCAGCAGCCCAACCATCGACAGGGGCTCTGGAAACACCATATATTTT. The chain has TRBV7-9 and TRBJ1-3, with 8 nucleotides matching TRBD1. Losses at the gene ends were 5 bases for V and 0 bases for J; bases not matched to a gene: 9. The CDR3 length is 17 residues. The germline V gene has CDR1 SEHNR and CDR2 FQNEAQ (reference sequence).

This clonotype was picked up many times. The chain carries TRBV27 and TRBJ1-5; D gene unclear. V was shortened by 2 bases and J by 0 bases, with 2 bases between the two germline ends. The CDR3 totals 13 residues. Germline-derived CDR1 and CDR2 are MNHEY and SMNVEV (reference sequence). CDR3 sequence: CASSLVSNQPQHF. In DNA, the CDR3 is TGTGCCAGCAGTTTAGTTAGCAATCAGCCCCAGCATTTT.

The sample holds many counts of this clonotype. The CDR3 reads CASSLAPLGGYEQYF. CDR3 DNA sequence: TGTGCCAGCAGCTTAGCGCCCTTAGGCGGCTACGAGCAGTACTTC. The chain links TRBV7-2 to TRBJ2-7, with unresolved D. The V gene's germline CDR1 is SGHTA and CDR2 FQGNSA. Trimming pared 0 bases from V and 3 bases from J, leaving 12 bases between. The CDR3 consists of 15 residues.

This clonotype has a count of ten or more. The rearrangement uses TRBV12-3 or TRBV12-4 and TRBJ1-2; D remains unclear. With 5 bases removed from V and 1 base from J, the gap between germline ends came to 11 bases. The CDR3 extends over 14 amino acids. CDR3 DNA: TGTGCCAGCAGTCCACCCTACAGTAACTATGGCTACACCTTC. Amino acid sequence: CASSPPYSNYGYTF.

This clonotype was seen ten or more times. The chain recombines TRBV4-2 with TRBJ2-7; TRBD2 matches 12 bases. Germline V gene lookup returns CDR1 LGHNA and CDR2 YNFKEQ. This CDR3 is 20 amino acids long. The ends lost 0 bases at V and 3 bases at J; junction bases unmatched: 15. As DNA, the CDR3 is TGTGCCAGCAGCCAAGAGATCGTTCTAGCGGGGGGGCTAAAGTACTACGAGCAGTACTTC. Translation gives CASSQEIVLAGGLKYYEQYF.

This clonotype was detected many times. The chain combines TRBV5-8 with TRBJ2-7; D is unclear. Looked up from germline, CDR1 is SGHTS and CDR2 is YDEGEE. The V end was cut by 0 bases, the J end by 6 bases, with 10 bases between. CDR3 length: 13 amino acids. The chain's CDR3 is CASSLDVRSEQYF. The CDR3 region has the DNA TGTGCCAGCAGCTTGGATGTCAGATCCGAGCAGTACTTC.

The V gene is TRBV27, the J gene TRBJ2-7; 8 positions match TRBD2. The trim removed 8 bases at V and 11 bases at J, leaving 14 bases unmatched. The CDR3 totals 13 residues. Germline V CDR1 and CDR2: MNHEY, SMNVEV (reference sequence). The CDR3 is CASRSGRWGEKYF. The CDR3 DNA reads TGTGCCAGCCGGAGCGGGAGATGGGGGGAGAAGTACTTC.

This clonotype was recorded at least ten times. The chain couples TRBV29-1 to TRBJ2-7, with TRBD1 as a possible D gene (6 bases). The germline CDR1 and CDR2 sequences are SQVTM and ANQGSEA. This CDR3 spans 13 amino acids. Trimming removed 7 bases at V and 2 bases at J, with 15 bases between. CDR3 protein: CSAEGDHPYEQYF. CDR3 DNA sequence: TGCAGCGCTGAGGGGGACCACCCCTACGAGCAGTACTTC.